These T cell receptor beta chains were read from a single sample in a study of cytomegalovirus exposure and HLA in healthy donors. Assay: immunoSEQ multiplex PCR; the TCRdb copy retains only in-frame clones and omits some. This sample has more than 45,000 clones, with nearly 90% found just once. The sample taken for sequencing was PBMCs. The receptors originated from a woman aged 18-30 years in good health and CMV-seronegative. Each CDR3 is given with its conserved first and last residue. The D gene is left open where the match is weak. A row's size may be missing; if present it is once, few, many or a size class.

D: .; J: TRBJ2-7; V: TRBV6-6; size: once; CDR3: CASSTYYEQYF; DNA: TGTGCCAGCAGTACCTACTACGAGCAGTACTTC
D: .; J: TRBJ1-1; V: TRBV15; size: .; CDR3: CATSRVRAGNTEAFF; DNA: TGTGCCACCAGCAGAGTTCGAGCCGGGAACACTGAAGCTTTCTTT
D: .; J: TRBJ1-2; V: TRBV7-2; size: .; CDR3: CASSLVRDTVYTF; DNA: TGTGCCAGCAGCTTAGTCCGGGACACCGTATACACCTTC
D: .; J: TRBJ2-7; V: TRBV28; size: .; CDR3: CASSPLPGLGSYEQYF; DNA: TGTGCCAGCAGTCCCCTTCCTGGACTGGGTTCCTACGAGCAGTACTTC
D: TRBD1; J: TRBJ1-2; V: TRBV5-1; size: few; CDR3: CASSLGDRMIYGYTF; DNA: TGCGCCAGCAGCTTGGGGGACAGGATGATTTACGGCTACACCTTC
D: .; J: TRBJ2-3; V: TRBV4-2; size: .; CDR3: CASSQDVTVSSTDTQYF; DNA: TGTGCCAGCAGCCAAGATGTTACGGTTTCTAGCACAGATACGCAGTATTTT
D: .; J: TRBJ1-1; V: TRBV11-3; size: .; CDR3: CASSSNGGEAFF; DNA: TGTGCCAGCAGTAGTAACGGCGGTGAAGCTTTCTTT
D: .; J: TRBJ2-7; V: TRBV30; size: .; CDR3: CAWSDTLYEQYF; DNA: TGTGCCTGGAGTGACACCCTCTACGAGCAGTACTTC
D: .; J: TRBJ1-3; V: TRBV10-3; size: .; CDR3: CAISEGGSNTIYF; DNA: TGTGCCATCAGTGAAGGGGGATCTAACACCATATATTTT
D: .; J: TRBJ2-5; V: TRBV18; size: .; CDR3: CASSPSAVRETQYF; DNA: TGTGCCAGCTCACCATCGGCGGTCCGGGAGACCCAGTACTTC
D: .; J: TRBJ2-5; V: TRBV19; size: .; CDR3: CASSAGLGGVETQYF; DNA: TGTGCCAGTAGTGCGGGCCTCGGCGGGGTGGAGACCCAGTACTTC
D: TRBD1; J: TRBJ2-7; V: TRBV5-4; size: .; CDR3: CASSSGQGSTYEQYF; DNA: TGTGCCAGCAGCTCGGGACAGGGGAGCACCTACGAGCAGTACTTC
D: TRBD1; J: TRBJ2-2; V: TRBV28; size: .; CDR3: CASRNDRVGELFF; DNA: TGTGCCAGCAGAAACGACAGGGTCGGGGAGCTGTTTTTT
D: TRBD1; J: TRBJ2-3; V: TRBV29-1; size: once; CDR3: CSVEVRTGVSTDTQYF; DNA: TGCAGCGTTGAAGTGCGGACAGGGGTTAGCACAGATACGCAGTATTTT